These T cell receptor beta chains were read from a single sample in a study of blood T cell repertoires in COVID-19. Clones were read by immunoSEQ multiplex PCR, and TCRdb kept only the in-frame ones, dropping some. Found here are around 250,000 clones, about 90% of them singletons; the top ten hold under 6.5%. The sequencing sample was made of peripheral blood. The source of these receptors is a man aged 55 to 70 with acute or convalescent COVID-19. CDR3s include the opening cysteine and the closing phenylalanine or tryptophan. The D gene is left open where the match is weak. Size tells how often a clone was seen (once, few, many) or the class of an expanded clone, and some rows leave it out.

d_call,clone_size,v_call,j_call,cdr3_aa,cdr3_nt
NA,NA,TRBV4-2,TRBJ2-1,CASSQDLSGVGNEQFF,TGTGCCAGCAGCCAAGATCTTAGCGGAGTGGGAAATGAGCAGTTCTTC
TRBD1,NA,TRBV6-6,TRBJ1-5,CASSRRSTGAGNQPQHF,TGTGCCAGCAGTCGGCGGTCAACAGGGGCTGGCAATCAGCCCCAGCATTTT
TRBD2,NA,TRBV11-1,TRBJ2-2,CASSLRGSFAGELFF,TGTGCCAGCAGCTTACGCGGGAGTTTCGCCGGGGAGCTGTTTTTT
TRBD2,NA,TRBV29-1,TRBJ2-3,CSVEGQREGPGTDTQYF,TGCAGCGTCGAGGGCCAGCGGGAGGGCCCGGGGACAGATACGCAGTATTTT
TRBD2,NA,TRBV20-1,TRBJ2-3,CSASGLILAGGPTYTDTQYF,TGCAGTGCTAGTGGTCTGATTCTAGCGGGAGGACCTACTTACACAGATACGCAGTATTTT
TRBD1,NA,TRBV2,TRBJ2-5,CASLDRETGETQYF,TGTGCCAGCCTTGACAGGGAAACTGGAGAGACCCAGTACTTC
TRBD2,NA,TRBV7-3,TRBJ2-1,CASSLNVVSSGSNEQFF,TGTGCCAGCAGCTTAAATGTTGTGTCTAGCGGGAGCAATGAGCAGTTCTTC
NA,NA,TRBV6-5,TRBJ1-2,CASSYTQGIQNYGYTF,TGTGCCAGCAGTTACACACAGGGTATTCAGAACTATGGCTACACCTTC
TRBD2,NA,TRBV28,TRBJ2-3,CASTRGGFTDTQYF,TGTGCCAGCACCCGCGGGGGATTCACAGATACGCAGTATTTT
TRBD1,many,TRBV29-1,TRBJ2-7,CSVDGQGYEQYF,TGCAGCGTTGACGGACAGGGCTACGAGCAGTACTTC
TRBD2,NA,TRBV3-1/TRBV3-2,TRBJ2-3,CASSPRTSGISSPDTQYF,TGTGCCAGCAGCCCACGGACTAGCGGGATTTCCAGTCCAGATACGCAGTATTTT